A selection of T cell receptor beta chains follows, all from one sample in a study of cytomegalovirus exposure and HLA in healthy donors. Clones were read by immunoSEQ multiplex PCR, and TCRdb kept only the in-frame ones, dropping some. Of about 140,000 clones in the sample, around 72% were seen once. The sequenced sample consisted of PBMCs. These receptors were taken from a middle-aged man in good health and CMV-seronegative. Both conserved end residues are part of each CDR3. A D gene is named only where the DNA matches it firmly. A row's size may be missing; if present it is once, few, many or a size class.

>TRBV15|TRBD1|TRBJ2-1|NA
CATSGGTGRYNEQFF
TGTGCCACCTCCGGAGGGACAGGGCGCTACAATGAGCAGTTCTTC
>TRBV6-4|NA|TRBJ2-1|medium-sized
CASSDSTTGSNEQFF
TGTGCCAGCAGTGACTCGACGACAGGCTCCAATGAGCAGTTCTTC
>TRBV7-2|NA|TRBJ1-1|NA
CASSLAPPGPNTEAFF
TGTGCCAGCAGCTTAGCACCCCCAGGGCCCAACACTGAAGCTTTCTTT
>TRBV6-5|NA|TRBJ2-1|NA
CASSLYNEQFF
TGTGCCAGCAGTTTATACAATGAGCAGTTCTTC
>TRBV6-5|TRBD2|TRBJ2-3|NA
CASSFLASGAGDTQYF
TGTGCCAGCAGTTTTCTGGCGAGCGGGGCCGGGGATACGCAGTATTTT
>TRBV4-3|NA|TRBJ2-7|NA
CASSQVASDLRGQYF
TGCGCCAGCAGCCAGGTGGCTAGCGACCTACGCGGGCAGTACTTC
>TRBV5-1|NA|TRBJ1-2|NA
CASSLGGDLGGYTF
TGCGCCAGCAGCTTGGGCGGGGATCTGGGTGGCTACACCTTC
>TRBV11-2|NA|TRBJ1-1|NA
CASSSNPRTEAFF
TGTGCCAGCAGCTCTAACCCCCGGACTGAAGCTTTCTTT
>TRBV6-5|TRBD1|TRBJ1-5|NA
CASSSGQVNQPQHF
TGTGCCAGCAGTTCCGGACAGGTCAATCAGCCCCAGCATTTT
>TRBV7-9|NA|TRBJ2-5|NA
CASSKGSSRETQYF
TGTGCCAGCAGTAAAGGGTCTAGCCGGGAGACCCAGTACTTC
>TRBV6-1|TRBD1|TRBJ2-5|NA
CASRTGGNQETQYF
TGTGCCAGCAGGACAGGGGGTAACCAAGAGACCCAGTACTTC
>TRBV19|NA|TRBJ1-1|NA
CASSMGQNTEAFF
TGTGCCAGTAGTATGGGCCAGAACACTGAAGCTTTCTTT
>TRBV7-2|NA|TRBJ2-7|NA
CASSAQTSNQGYEQYF
TGTGCCAGCAGCGCGCAAACTAGTAATCAAGGCTACGAGCAGTACTTC
>TRBV15|TRBD1|TRBJ1-3|NA
CATSRGQGRNGNTIYF
TGTGCCACCAGCAGAGGACAGGGGAGGAATGGAAACACCATATATTTT
>TRBV4-1|TRBD1|TRBJ1-2|NA
CASSQIRDRAFDGYTF
TGCGCCAGCAGCCAGATCCGGGACAGGGCTTTCGATGGCTACACCTTC
>TRBV5-4|NA|TRBJ2-1|NA
CASSVSQGFSNEQFF
TGTGCCAGCAGTGTGAGCCAGGGGTTTAGCAATGAGCAGTTCTTC
>TRBV7-2|TRBD2|TRBJ2-3|NA
CASSLGISGRSTDTQYF
TGTGCCAGCAGCTTAGGCATTAGCGGGAGGAGCACAGATACGCAGTATTTT
>TRBV5-8|TRBD1|TRBJ2-7|NA
CASRRPTGTGGYEQYF
TGTGCCAGCAGAAGACCTACCGGGACAGGGGGCTACGAGCAGTACTTC
>TRBV6-5|TRBD1|TRBJ1-1|NA
CASSYLGQGSTEAFF
TGTGCCAGCAGTTACTTAGGACAGGGGTCGACTGAAGCTTTCTTT
>TRBV15|NA|TRBJ1-2|NA
CATSRVYRSGYTF
TGTGCCACCAGCAGAGTATACAGGTCGGGCTACACCTTC
>TRBV15|NA|TRBJ2-3|NA
CAVGLALDTQYF
TGTGCCGTGGGACTTGCCTTAGATACGCAGTATTTT
>TRBV19|NA|TRBJ2-3|NA
CASSMGGSRYTDTQYF
TGTGCCAGTAGTATGGGTGGGAGCAGGTACACAGATACGCAGTATTTT
>TRBV7-9|NA|TRBJ1-1|NA
CASSLDREVTEAFF
TGTGCCAGCAGCTTAGACAGGGAAGTTACTGAAGCTTTCTTT
>TRBV29-1|NA|TRBJ2-5|NA
CSVDVAPGHEDF
TGCAGCGTTGATGTAGCCCCGGGACACGAGGACTTC